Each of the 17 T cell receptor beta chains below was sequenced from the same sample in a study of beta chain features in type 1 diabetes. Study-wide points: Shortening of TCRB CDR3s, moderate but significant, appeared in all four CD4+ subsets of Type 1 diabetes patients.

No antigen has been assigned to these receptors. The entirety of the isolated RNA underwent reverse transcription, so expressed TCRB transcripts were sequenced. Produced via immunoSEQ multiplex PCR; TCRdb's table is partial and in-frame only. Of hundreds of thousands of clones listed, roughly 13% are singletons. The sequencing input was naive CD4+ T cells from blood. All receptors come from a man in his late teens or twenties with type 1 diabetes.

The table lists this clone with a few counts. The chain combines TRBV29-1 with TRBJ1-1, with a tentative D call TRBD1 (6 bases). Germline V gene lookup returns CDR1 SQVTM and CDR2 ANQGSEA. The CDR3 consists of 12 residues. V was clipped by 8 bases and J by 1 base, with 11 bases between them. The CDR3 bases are TGCAGCTCTCAGGGGCGGAACACTGAAGCTTTCTTT. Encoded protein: CSSQGRNTEAFF.

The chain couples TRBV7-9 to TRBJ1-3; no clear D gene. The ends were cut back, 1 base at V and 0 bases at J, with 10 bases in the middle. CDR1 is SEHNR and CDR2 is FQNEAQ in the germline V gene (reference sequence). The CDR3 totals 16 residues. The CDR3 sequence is CASSLVGLSSGNTIYF. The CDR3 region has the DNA TGTGCCAGCAGCTTAGTAGGACTGAGCTCTGGAAACACCATATATTTT.

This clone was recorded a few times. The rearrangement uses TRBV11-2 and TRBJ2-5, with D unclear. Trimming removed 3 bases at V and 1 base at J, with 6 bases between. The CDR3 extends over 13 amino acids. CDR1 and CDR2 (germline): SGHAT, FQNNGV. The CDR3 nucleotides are TGTGCCAGCAGCTTGGCTAGCCAAGAGACCCAGTACTTC. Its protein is CASSLASQETQYF.

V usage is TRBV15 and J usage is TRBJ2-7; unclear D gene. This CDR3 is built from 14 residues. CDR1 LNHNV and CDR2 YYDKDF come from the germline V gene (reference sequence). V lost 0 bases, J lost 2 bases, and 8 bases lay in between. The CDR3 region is CATSRDLAAYEQYF. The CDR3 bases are TGTGCCACCAGCAGAGATCTCGCTGCCTACGAGCAGTACTTC.

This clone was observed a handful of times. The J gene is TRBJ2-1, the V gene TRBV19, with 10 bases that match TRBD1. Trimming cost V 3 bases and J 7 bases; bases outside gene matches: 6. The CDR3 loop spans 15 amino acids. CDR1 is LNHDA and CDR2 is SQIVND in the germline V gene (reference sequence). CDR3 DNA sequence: TGTGCCAGTAGTATCCGACAGGGGGCGGGGAATGAGCAGTTCTTC. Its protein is CASSIRQGAGNEQFF.

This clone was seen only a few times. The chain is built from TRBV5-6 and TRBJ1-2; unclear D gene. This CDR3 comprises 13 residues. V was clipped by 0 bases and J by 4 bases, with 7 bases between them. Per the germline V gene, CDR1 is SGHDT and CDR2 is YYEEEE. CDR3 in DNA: TGTGCCAGCAGCTTGGACAGCTCCTATGGCTACACCTTC. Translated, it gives CASSLDSSYGYTF.

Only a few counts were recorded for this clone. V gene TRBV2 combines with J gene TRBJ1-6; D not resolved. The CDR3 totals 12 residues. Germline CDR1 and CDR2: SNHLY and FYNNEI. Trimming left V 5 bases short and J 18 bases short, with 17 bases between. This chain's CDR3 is CASSPTGASNHF. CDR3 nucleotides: TGTGCCAGCAGTCCTACCGGTGCGTCTAACCACTTT.

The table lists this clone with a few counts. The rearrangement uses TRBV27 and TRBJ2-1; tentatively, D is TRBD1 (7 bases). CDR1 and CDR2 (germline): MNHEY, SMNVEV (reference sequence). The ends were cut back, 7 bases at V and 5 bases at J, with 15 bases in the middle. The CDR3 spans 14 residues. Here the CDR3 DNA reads TGTGCCAGCATCCCAGGGGGGTTCCACAATGAGCAGTTCTTC. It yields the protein CASIPGGFHNEQFF.

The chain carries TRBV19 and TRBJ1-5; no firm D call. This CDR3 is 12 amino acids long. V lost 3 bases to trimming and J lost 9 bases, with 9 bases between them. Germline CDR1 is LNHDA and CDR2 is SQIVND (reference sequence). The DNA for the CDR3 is TGTGCCAGTAGTATCACCCCTGGGCCCCAGCATTTT. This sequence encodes CASSITPGPQHF.

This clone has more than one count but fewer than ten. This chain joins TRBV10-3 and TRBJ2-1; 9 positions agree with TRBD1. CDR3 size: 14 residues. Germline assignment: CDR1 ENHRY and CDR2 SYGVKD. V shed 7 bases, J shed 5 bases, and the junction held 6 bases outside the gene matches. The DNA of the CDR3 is TGTGCCATCAACGCGGGACAGGGCAACAATGAGCAGTTCTTC. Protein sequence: CAINAGQGNNEQFF.

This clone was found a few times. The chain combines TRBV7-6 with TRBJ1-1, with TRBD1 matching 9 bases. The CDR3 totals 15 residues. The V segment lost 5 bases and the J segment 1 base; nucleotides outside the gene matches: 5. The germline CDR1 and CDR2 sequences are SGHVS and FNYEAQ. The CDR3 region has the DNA TGTGCCAGCAGCCGAACAGGGGGCGGGAACACTGAAGCTTTCTTT. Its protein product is CASSRTGGGNTEAFF.

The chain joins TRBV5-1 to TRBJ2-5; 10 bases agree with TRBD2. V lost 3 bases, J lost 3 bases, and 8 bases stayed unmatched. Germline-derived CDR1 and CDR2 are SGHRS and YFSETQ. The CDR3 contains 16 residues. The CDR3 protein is CASSSTGLAGEETQYF. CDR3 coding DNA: TGCGCCAGCAGCTCCACCGGGCTAGCGGGAGAAGAGACCCAGTACTTC.

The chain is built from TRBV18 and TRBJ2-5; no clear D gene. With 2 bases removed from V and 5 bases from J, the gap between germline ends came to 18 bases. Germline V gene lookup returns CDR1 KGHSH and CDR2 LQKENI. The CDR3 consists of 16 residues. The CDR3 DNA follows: TGTGCCAGCTCACCAATAGTCGGGCAGTCCTCGGAGACCCAGTACTTC. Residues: CASSPIVGQSSETQYF.

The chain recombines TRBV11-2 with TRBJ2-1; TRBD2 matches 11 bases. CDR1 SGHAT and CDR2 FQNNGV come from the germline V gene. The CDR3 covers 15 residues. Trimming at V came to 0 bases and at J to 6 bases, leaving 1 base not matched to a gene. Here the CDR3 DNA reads TGTGCCAGCAGCTTAGAACTAGCGGGGGTCAATGAGCAGTTCTTC. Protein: CASSLELAGVNEQFF.

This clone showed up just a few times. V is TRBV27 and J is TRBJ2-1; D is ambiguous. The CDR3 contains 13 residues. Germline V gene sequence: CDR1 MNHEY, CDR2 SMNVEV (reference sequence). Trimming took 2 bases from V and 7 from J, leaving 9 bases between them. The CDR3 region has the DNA TGTGCCAGCAGTTTACGTCCGGGTAATGAGCAGTTCTTC. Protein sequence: CASSLRPGNEQFF.

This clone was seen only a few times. In DNA, the CDR3 is TGTGCCTGGACCTTAAAATCTGGAAACACCATATATTTT. It codes for CAWTLKSGNTIYF. V is TRBV30 and J is TRBJ1-3; D is ambiguous. The V and J ends lost 4 bases and 1 base respectively, with 8 bases between them. In germline, CDR1 is GTSNPN, CDR2 SVGIG (reference sequence). The CDR3 is made up of 13 amino acids.

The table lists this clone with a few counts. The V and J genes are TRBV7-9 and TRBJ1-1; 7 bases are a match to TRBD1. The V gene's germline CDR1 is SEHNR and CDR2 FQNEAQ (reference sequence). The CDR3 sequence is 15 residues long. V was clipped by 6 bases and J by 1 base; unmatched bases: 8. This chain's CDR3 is CASRNDRAANTEAFF. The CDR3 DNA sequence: TGTGCCAGCAGAAATGACAGGGCTGCGAACACTGAAGCTTTCTTT.